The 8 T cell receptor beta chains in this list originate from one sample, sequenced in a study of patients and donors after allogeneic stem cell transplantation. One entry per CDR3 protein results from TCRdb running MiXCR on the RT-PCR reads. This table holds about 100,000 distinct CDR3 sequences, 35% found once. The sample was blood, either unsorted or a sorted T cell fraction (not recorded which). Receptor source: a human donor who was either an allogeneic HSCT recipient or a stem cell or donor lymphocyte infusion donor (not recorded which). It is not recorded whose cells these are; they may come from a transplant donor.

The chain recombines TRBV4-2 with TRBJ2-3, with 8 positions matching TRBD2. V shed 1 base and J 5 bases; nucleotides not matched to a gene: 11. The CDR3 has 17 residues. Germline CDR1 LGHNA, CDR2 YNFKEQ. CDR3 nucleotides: TGTGCCAGCAGCCAAGCGAAGGTAGCGGGGACTTTAGATACGCAGTATTTT. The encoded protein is CASSQAKVAGTLDTQYF.

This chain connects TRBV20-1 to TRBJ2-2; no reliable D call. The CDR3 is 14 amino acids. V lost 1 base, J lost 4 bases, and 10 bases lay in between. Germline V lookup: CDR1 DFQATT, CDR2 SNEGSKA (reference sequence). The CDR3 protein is CSARAPRATGELFF. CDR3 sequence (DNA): TGCAGTGCTAGAGCGCCGCGAGCCACCGGGGAGCTGTTTTTT.

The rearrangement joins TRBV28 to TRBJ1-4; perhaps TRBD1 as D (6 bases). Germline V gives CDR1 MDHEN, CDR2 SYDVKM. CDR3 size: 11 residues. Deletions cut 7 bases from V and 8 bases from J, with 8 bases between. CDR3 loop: CASTGAEKLFF. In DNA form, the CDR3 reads TGTGCCAGCACAGGGGCCGAAAAACTGTTTTTT.

The CDR3 loop reads CASSVGVRDQPQHF. CDR3 bases: TGTGCCAGCAGCGTAGGTGTTCGGGATCAGCCCCAGCATTTT. The chain combines TRBV9 with TRBJ1-5; no definite D call. Germline V gene data show CDR1 as SGDLS and CDR2 as YYNGEE. This CDR3 comprises 14 residues. V lost 0 bases and J 5 bases, leaving 9 bases between the germline ends.

As DNA, the CDR3 is TGCAGTGCCGCCCGACTAGCCTACGAGCAGTACTTC. Protein product: CSAARLAYEQYF. The chain joins TRBV20-1 to TRBJ2-7; the D gene is possibly TRBD2 (6 bases). V was trimmed by 6 bases and J by 2 bases, leaving 11 bases between them. CDR3 size: 12 residues. The germline V gene encodes CDR1 DFQATT and CDR2 SNEGSKA (reference sequence).

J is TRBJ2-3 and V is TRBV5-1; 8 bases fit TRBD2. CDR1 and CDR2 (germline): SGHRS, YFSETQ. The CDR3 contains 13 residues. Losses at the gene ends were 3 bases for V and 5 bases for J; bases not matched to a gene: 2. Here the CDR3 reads CASSSRGGDTQYF. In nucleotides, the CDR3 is TGCGCCAGCAGCTCCCGGGGGGGAGATACGCAGTATTTT.

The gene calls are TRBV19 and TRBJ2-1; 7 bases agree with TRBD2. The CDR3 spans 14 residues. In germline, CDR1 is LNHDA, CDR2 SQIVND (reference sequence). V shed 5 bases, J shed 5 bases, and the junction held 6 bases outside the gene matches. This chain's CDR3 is CASSPSLADNEQFF. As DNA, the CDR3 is TGTGCCAGTAGTCCCTCTCTAGCGGACAATGAGCAGTTCTTC.

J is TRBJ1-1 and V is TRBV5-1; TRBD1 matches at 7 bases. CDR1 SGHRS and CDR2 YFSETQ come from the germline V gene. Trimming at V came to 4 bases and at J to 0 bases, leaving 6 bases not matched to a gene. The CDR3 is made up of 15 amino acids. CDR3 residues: CASSVSGTVNTEAFF. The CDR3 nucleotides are TGCGCCAGCAGCGTGTCCGGGACAGTGAACACTGAAGCTTTCTTT.